These 17 T cell receptor beta chains were all obtained from the same sample, sequenced in a study of T cell clonality in common variable immunodeficiency. Overall study results and limits: Common variable immunodeficiency TCR beta sequences reportedly had fewer deletions and N-nucleotide insertions.

Sequenced by immunoSEQ multiplex PCR; TCRdb stores in-frame clones only, minus some. The table lists 25,000 to 30,000 clones, no singletons, with just under 30% in the top ten. For these receptors, no antigen is known. Sequenced sample: peripheral blood mononuclear cells. These receptor sequences come from a human donor with common variable immunodeficiency.

In the case of this clone: Sequencing ends 3 residues short of the CDR3 end; the germline J gene provides the rest. V is TRBV18 and J is TRBJ1-5, with D possibly TRBD1 on 5 matching bases. The CDR3 consists of 15 residues. V was shortened by 2 bases and J by 4 bases, with 12 bases between the two germline ends. Germline CDR1 is KGHSH and CDR2 is LQKENI. This chain's CDR3 is CASSPMGQENQPQHF. The sequenced part of the CDR3 DNA is TGTGCCAGCTCACCAATGGGGCAGGAGAATCAGCCC. Looking up the rest from reference TRBV18 and TRBJ1-5 gives the full variable domain: NAGVMQNPRHLVRRRGQEARLRCSPMKGHSHVYWYRQLPEEGLKFMVYLQKENIIDESGMPKERFSAEFPKEGPSILRIQQVVRGDSAAYFCASSPMGQENQPQHFGDGTRLSIL.

This clone has a handful of counts. The CDR3 end is not reached by the read, which stops 3 residues before it; the germline J gene fills it in. This rearrangement joins TRBV19 to TRBJ2-3, with 9 bases that match TRBD2. V was pared by 3 bases and J by 2 bases, with 6 bases of the junction left unmatched. CDR1 and CDR2 from the germline V gene are LNHDA and SQIVND (reference sequence). The CDR3 loop spans 16 amino acids. CDR3 bases read: TGTGCCAGTAGTATGGCCCTAGCGGGGCACACAGATACG. Translating it yields CASSMALAGHTDT. The full CDR3 protein reads CASSMALAGHTDTQYF. Looking up the rest from reference TRBV19 and TRBJ2-3 gives the full variable domain: DGGITQSPKYLFRKEGQNVTLSCEQNLNHDAMYWYRQDPGQGLRLIYYSQIVNDFQKGDIAEGYSVSREKKESFPLTVTSAQKNPTAFYLCASSMALAGHTDTQYFGPGTRLTVL.

This clone was seen a handful of times. The CDR3 goes on 3 residues after the read ends, and that part is filled in from the germline J gene. The rearrangement uses TRBV18 and TRBJ1-5, with D possibly being TRBD1 (6 bases). This CDR3 region has 14 residues. In germline, CDR1 is KGHSH, CDR2 LQKENI. V lost 3 bases and J lost 7, with 13 bases in between. The CDR3 DNA, read in part, is TGTGCCAGCTCACCGGGGGGGCTGGGACAGCCC. Encoded protein: CASSPGGLGQP. The whole CDR3 is CASSPGGLGQPQHF.

This clone was observed a few times. With the read ending 3 residues before the CDR3 end, the germline J gene is used to fill in that end. This chain joins TRBV2 and TRBJ1-3; D is possibly TRBD1 (6 bases). The V end was cut by 4 bases, the J end by 2 bases, with 12 bases between. The CDR3 contains 15 residues. Germline V gene sequence: CDR1 SNHLY, CDR2 FYNNEI. CDR3 sequence reads: CASSVGRGTGNTIYF. Incomplete CDR3 DNA: TGTGCCAGCAGTGTAGGCAGGGGAACTGGAAACACC.

This clone was seen ten or more times. A read error may account for a junction end that differs from germline. The observed sequence ends 3 residues before the CDR3 terminus, with the missing tail filled in from the germline J gene. The chain joins TRBV4-2 to TRBJ1-3, with D possibly matching TRBD1 (6 bases). This CDR3 has 16 amino acids. Per the germline V gene, CDR1 is LGHNA and CDR2 is YNFKEQ. CDR3 amino acids: CASSRGQLRSGNTIYF. CDR3 bases read: TGCGCCAGCAGCCGGGGGCAGCTACGCTCTGGAAACACC.

This clone was recorded a few times. Incomplete CDR3 DNA: TGTGCCAGCAGCTTAGGGGCCACTGGCGAG. This codes for CASSLGATGE. The full CDR3 sequence reads CASSLGATGEQYF. This chain uses TRBV7-8 with TRBJ2-7; D is unresolved. The read ends 3 residues before the CDR3 terminus; that terminus is restored from the germline J gene. Trimming cost V 1 base and J 6 bases, with 10 bases left between them. Germline V gene lookup returns CDR1 SGHVS and CDR2 FQNEAQ. This CDR3 is 13 amino acids long.

With respect to this clone: Read data end 3 residues before the CDR3 end; the end is taken from the germline J gene. The chain joins TRBV19 to TRBJ2-3; D might be TRBD1 (6 bases). The V gene lost 5 bases and the J gene lost 0 bases, with 12 bases spanning the gap. The CDR3 is made up of 15 amino acids. The germline V gene has CDR1 LNHDA and CDR2 SQIVND (reference sequence). The covered CDR3 bases are TGTGCCAGTAGTCAGGGGTTTGCTAGCACAGATACG. It codes for CASSQGFASTDT. The entire CDR3 protein is CASSQGFASTDTQYF.

This clone showed up many times. The CDR3 end is not reached by the read, which stops 3 residues before it; the germline J gene fills it in. V usage is TRBV2 and J usage is TRBJ2-6; a weak D match, TRBD1 (6 bases). Germline loops: CDR1 SNHLY, CDR2 FYNNEI. Trimming took 6 bases from V and 4 from J, leaving 13 bases between them. CDR3 size: 15 residues. CDR3 sequence reads: CASSPDRPGANVLTF. CDR3 DNA (partial): TGTGCCAGCAGCCCGGACAGACCCGGGGCCAACGTC.

This clone occurred many times. Read data end 3 residues before the CDR3 end; the end is taken from the germline J gene. The chain links TRBV20-1 to TRBJ2-5, with D possibly being TRBD1 or TRBD2 (7 bases each). The CDR3 totals 14 residues. CDR1 DFQATT and CDR2 SNEGSKA come from the germline V gene (reference sequence). V was shortened by 2 bases and J by 5 bases, with 15 bases between the two germline ends. The part of the CDR3 DNA that was read is TGCAGTGCTAGATGGGGAGGGGGCACGGAGACC. This gives the protein CSARWGGGTET. The CDR3, in full, reads CSARWGGGTETQYF.

This clone was detected many times. The sequence runs out 3 residues before the end of the CDR3; the remainder is reconstructed from the germline J gene. This chain connects TRBV16 to TRBJ2-1; a possible D gene is TRBD1 (5 bases). Trimming shortened V by 0 bases and J by 6 bases, and 9 bases separated the two germline ends. This CDR3 has 14 amino acids. Germline assignment: CDR1 KGHSY and CDR2 FQNENV. CDR3 loop: CASSQSWGVNEQFF. The sequenced part of the CDR3 DNA is TGTGCCAGCAGCCAATCGTGGGGCGTCAATGAG. The full variable domain, with the rest looked up from reference TRBV16 and TRBJ2-1, is GEEVAQTPKHLVRGEGQKAKLYCAPIKGHSYVFWYQQVLKNEFKFLISFQNENVFDETGMPKERFSAKCLPNSPCSLEIQATKLEDSAVYFCASSQSWGVNEQFFGPGTRLTVL.

This clone has only a few counts. The read comes to an end 3 residues before the CDR3 does, leaving the germline J gene to fill in the end. V and J are TRBV6-2 or TRBV6-3 and TRBJ2-5; D unclear. Germline V lookup: CDR1 MNHEY, CDR2 SVGEGT. Trimming pared 2 bases from V and 0 bases from J, leaving 4 bases between. CDR3 size: 13 residues. CDR3 sequence reads: CASSYQNQETQYF. The DNA read from the CDR3 is TGTGCCAGCAGTTACCAGAACCAAGAGACC.

On this clone: Coverage ceases 3 residues before the CDR3 finishes, and the germline J gene fills in the end. The chain has TRBV7-2 and TRBJ2-2, with 10 nucleotides matching TRBD2. V lost 2 bases, J lost 6 bases, and 3 bases stayed unmatched. The CDR3 is 15 residues long. The germline gives CDR1 SGHTA, CDR2 FQGNSA. The CDR3 sequence: CASSLSGGASGELFF. The sequenced CDR3 bases are TGTGCCAGCAGCTTAAGCGGGGGGGCCTCCGGGGAG.

There are a few counts of this clone. The read comes to an end 3 residues before the CDR3 does, leaving the germline J gene to fill in the end. This chain connects TRBV19 to TRBJ1-1; the match to TRBD1 covers 8 bases. Trimming at V came to 6 bases and at J to 4 bases, leaving 7 bases not matched to a gene. CDR3 length equals 14 residues. Germline CDR1 is LNHDA and CDR2 is SQIVND (reference sequence). The CDR3 sequence: CASSRQGSGTEAFF. The sequenced CDR3 bases are TGTGCCAGTAGCAGACAGGGGTCGGGCACTGAA.

This clone was recorded at least ten times. Read coverage stops 3 residues before the CDR3 terminus; the germline J gene supplies the remainder. This chain joins TRBV30 and TRBJ2-1, with D tentatively TRBD1 (5 bases). Per the germline V gene, CDR1 is GTSNPN and CDR2 is SVGIG (reference sequence). The germline V and J ends were trimmed by 0 bases and 4 bases, with 7 bases remaining between them. CDR3 length: 13 residues. The part of the CDR3 DNA that was read is TGTGCCTGGAGTGTACAGGAGTACAATGAG. Translated: CAWSVQEYNE. The entire CDR3 is CAWSVQEYNEQFF.

This clone was counted only a few times. Sequencing ends 3 residues short of the CDR3 end; the germline J gene provides the rest. V gene TRBV2 combines with J gene TRBJ1-1; D is unresolved. From germline, CDR1 is SNHLY and CDR2 FYNNEI. The CDR3 loop spans 12 amino acids. V was cut by 8 bases and J by 4 bases, with 11 bases left in between. The CDR3 spells CASGLAFTEAFF. CDR3 bases read: TGTGCCAGCGGCCTGGCTTTCACTGAA. The full variable domain, completed using reference TRBV2 and TRBJ1-1, is EPEVTQTPSHQVTQMGQEVILRCVPISNHLYFYWYRQILGQKVEFLVSFYNNEISEKSEIFDDQFSVERPDGSNFTLKIRSTKLEDSAMYFCASGLAFTEAFFGQGTRLTVV.

This clone has only a few counts. The read ends 3 residues shy of where the CDR3 ends; the end is completed using the germline J gene. The chain carries TRBV5-1 and TRBJ2-2; 7 bases match TRBD2. V gave up 4 bases and J gave up 0 bases; unmatched junction bases: 12. This CDR3 is built from 18 residues. Per germline, CDR1 SGHRS and CDR2 YFSETQ. CDR3 residues: CASSPGGRLTTNTGELFF. Incomplete CDR3 DNA: TGCGCCAGCAGCCCCGGGGGGAGGCTAACTACGAACACCGGGGAG.

The table lists this clone with a few counts. The CDR3 extends 3 residues past the end of the read, so its final part is completed from the germline J gene. This chain joins TRBV19 and TRBJ2-3, with 10 bases aligning to TRBD2. Losses at the gene ends were 8 bases for V and 2 bases for J; bases not matched to a gene: 7. The germline CDR1 and CDR2 sequences are LNHDA and SQIVND (reference sequence). The CDR3 covers 15 residues. The CDR3 reads CASLRTSGYTDTQYF. The CDR3 DNA, read in part, is TGTGCCAGTCTTAGGACTAGCGGATACACAGATACG.